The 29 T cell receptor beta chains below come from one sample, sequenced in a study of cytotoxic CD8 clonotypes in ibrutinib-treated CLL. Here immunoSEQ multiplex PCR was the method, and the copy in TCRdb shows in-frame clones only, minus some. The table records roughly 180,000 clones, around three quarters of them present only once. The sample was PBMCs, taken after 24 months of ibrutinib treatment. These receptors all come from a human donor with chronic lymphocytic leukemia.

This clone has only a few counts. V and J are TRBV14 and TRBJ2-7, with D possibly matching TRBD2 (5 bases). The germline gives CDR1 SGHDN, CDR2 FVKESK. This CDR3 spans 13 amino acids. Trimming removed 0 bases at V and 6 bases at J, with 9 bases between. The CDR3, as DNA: TGTGCCAGCAGCCAAGAATGGGAGATCGAGCAGTACTTC. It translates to CASSQEWEIEQYF.

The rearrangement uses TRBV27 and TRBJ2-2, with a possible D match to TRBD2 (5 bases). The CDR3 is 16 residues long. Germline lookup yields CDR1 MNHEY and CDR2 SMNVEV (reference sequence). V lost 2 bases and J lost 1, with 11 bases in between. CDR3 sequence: CASSLGRGLNTGELFF. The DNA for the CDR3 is TGTGCCAGCAGTTTAGGTCGAGGACTGAACACCGGGGAGCTGTTTTTT.

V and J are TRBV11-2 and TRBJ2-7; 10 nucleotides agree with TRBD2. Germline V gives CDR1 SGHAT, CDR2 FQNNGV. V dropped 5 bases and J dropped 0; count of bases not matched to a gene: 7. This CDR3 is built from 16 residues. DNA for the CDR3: TGTGCCAGCAGCCAGTCAGCGGGAGGGGGCTCCTACGAGCAGTACTTC. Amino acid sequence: CASSQSAGGGSYEQYF.

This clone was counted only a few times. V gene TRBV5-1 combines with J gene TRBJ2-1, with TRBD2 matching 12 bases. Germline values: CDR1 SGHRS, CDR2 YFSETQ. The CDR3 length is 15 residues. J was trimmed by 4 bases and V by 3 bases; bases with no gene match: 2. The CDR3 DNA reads TGCGCCAGCAGCTCCGGACTAGCGGGGTACAATGAGCAGTTCTTC. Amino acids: CASSSGLAGYNEQFF.

Here the CDR3 reads CASRPDRGRNTEAFF. CDR3 DNA sequence: TGTGCCAGCAGACCGGACAGGGGGCGGAACACTGAAGCTTTCTTT. This chain joins TRBV6-5 and TRBJ1-1, with 11 bases lining up with TRBD1. Unmatched junction bases numbered 4, after V lost 6 bases and J lost 1 base. CDR3 size: 15 residues. Germline assignment: CDR1 MNHEY and CDR2 SVGAGI.

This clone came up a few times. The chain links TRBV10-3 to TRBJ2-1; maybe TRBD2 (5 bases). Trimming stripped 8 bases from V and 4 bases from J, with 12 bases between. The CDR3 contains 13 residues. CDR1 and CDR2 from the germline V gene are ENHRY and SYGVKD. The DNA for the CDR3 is TGTGCCATCGGTAAACGGGGATACAATGAGCAGTTCTTC. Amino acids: CAIGKRGYNEQFF.

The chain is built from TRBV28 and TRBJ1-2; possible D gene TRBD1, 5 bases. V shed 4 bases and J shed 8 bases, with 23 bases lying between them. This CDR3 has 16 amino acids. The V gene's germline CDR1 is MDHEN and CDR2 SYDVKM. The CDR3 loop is CASSSTLRLTGTGYTF. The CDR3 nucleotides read TGTGCCAGCAGTTCCACACTTAGACTCACAGGCACCGGCTACACCTTC.

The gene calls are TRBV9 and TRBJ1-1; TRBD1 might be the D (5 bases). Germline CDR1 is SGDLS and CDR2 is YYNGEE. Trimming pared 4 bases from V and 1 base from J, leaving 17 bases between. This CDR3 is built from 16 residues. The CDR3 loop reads CASSKGTGEGNTEAFF. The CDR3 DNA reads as TGTGCCAGCAGCAAAGGGACCGGGGAAGGGAACACTGAAGCTTTCTTT.

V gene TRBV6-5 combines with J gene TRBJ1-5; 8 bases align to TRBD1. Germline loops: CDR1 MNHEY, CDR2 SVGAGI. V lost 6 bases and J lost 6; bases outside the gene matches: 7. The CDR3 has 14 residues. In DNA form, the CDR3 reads TGTGCCAGCAGACCCGGACAGGGCGGTCAGCCCCAGCATTTT. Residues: CASRPGQGGQPQHF.

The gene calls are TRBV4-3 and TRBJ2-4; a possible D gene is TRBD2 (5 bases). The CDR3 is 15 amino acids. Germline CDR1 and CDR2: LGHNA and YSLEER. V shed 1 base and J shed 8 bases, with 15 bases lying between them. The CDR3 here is CASSQGRGFQDIQYF. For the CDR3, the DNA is TGCGCCAGCAGCCAAGGTCGGGGTTTTCAGGACATTCAGTACTTC.

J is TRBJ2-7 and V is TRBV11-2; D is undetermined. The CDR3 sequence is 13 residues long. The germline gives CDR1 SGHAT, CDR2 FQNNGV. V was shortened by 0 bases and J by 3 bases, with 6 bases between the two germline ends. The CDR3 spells CASSLDPVYEQYF. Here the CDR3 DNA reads TGTGCCAGCAGCTTAGATCCGGTCTACGAGCAGTACTTC. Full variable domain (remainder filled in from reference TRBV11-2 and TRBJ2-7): EAGVAQSPRYKIIEKRQSVAFWCNPISGHATLYWYQQILGQGPKLLIQFQNNGVVDDSQLPKDRFSAERLKGVDSTLKIQPAKLEDSAVYLCASSLDPVYEQYFGPGTRLTVT.

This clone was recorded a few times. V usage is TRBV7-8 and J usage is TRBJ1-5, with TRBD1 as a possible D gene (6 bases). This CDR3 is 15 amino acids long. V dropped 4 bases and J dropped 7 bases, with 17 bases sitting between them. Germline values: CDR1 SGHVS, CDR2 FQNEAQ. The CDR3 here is CASSSDNRARQPQHF. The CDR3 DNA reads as TGTGCCAGCAGCTCCGATAACAGGGCCCGGCAGCCCCAGCATTTT.

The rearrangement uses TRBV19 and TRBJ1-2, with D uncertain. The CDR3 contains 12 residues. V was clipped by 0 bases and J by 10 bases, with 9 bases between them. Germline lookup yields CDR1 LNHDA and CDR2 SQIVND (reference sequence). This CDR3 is CASSIDDSVYTF. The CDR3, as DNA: TGTGCCAGTAGTATAGATGATTCGGTCTACACCTTC.

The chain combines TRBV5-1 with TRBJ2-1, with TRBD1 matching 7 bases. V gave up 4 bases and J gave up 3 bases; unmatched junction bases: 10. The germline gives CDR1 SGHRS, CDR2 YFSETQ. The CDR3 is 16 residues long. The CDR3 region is CASSVYTGQSYNEQFF. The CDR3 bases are TGCGCCAGCAGCGTATATACGGGACAGAGCTACAATGAGCAGTTCTTC.

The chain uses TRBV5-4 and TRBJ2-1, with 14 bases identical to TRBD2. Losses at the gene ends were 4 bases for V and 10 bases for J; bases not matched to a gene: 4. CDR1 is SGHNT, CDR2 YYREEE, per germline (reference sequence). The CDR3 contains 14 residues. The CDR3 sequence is CASSTGLAGDEQFF. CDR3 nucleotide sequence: TGTGCCAGCAGCACGGGACTAGCGGGAGACGAGCAGTTCTTC.

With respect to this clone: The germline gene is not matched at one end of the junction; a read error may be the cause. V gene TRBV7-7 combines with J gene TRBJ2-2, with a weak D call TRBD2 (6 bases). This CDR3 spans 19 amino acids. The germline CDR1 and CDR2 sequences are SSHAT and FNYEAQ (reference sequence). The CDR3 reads CASSSFVYSGLLDTGELFF. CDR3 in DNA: TGTGCTAGCAGCTCGTTCGTTTATAGCGGTTTATTGGACACCGGGGAGCTGTTTTTT.

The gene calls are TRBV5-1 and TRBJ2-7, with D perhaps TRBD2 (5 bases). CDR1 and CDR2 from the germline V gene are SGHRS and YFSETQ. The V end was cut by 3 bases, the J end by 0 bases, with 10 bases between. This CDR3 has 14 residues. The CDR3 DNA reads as TGCGCCAGCAGCTCCCCGACTAACTCCTACGAGCAGTACTTC. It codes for CASSSPTNSYEQYF.

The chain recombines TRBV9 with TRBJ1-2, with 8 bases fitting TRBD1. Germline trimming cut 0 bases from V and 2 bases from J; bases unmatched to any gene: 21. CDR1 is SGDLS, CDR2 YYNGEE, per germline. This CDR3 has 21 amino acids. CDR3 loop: CASSVDRVVPVMDRVNYGYTF. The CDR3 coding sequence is TGTGCCAGCAGCGTAGATAGGGTTGTCCCGGTTATGGACAGGGTGAACTATGGCTACACCTTC. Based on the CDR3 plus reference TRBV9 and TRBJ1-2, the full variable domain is DSGVTQTPKHLITATGQRVTLRCSPRSGDLSVYWYQQSLDQGLQFLIQYYNGEERAKGNILERFSAQQFPDLHSELNLSSLELGDSALYFCASSVDRVVPVMDRVNYGYTFGSGTRLTVV.

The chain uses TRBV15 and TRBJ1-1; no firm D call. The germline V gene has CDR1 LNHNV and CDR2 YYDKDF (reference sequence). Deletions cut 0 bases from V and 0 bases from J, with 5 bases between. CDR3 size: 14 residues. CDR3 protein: CATSRDYMNTEAFF. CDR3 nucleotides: TGTGCCACCAGCAGAGATTACATGAACACTGAAGCTTTCTTT.

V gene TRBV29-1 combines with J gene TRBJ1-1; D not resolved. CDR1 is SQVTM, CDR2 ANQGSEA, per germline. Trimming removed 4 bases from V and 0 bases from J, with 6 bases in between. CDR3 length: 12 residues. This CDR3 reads CSVVLMNTEAFF. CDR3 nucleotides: TGCAGCGTTGTCCTAATGAACACTGAAGCTTTCTTT.

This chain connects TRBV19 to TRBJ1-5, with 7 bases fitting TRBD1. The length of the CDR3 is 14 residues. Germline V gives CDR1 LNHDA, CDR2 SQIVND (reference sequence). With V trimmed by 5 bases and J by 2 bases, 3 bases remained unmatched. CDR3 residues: CASSPTGGNQPQHF. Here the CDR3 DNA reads TGTGCCAGTAGTCCAACAGGGGGCAATCAGCCCCAGCATTTT.

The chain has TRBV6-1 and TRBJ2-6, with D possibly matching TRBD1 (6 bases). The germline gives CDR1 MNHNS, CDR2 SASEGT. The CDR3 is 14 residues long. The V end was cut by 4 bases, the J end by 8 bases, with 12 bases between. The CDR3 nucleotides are TGTGCCAGCAGTGGAATACAGGGCTCCAACGTCCTGACTTTC. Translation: CASSGIQGSNVLTF.

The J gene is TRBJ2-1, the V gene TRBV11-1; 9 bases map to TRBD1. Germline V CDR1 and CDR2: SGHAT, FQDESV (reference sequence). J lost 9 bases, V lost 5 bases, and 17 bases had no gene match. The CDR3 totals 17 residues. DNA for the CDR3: TGTGCCAGCAGCCCGATGCGGGGACAGGGTGTACTAGGTGAGCAGTTCTTC. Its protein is CASSPMRGQGVLGEQFF.

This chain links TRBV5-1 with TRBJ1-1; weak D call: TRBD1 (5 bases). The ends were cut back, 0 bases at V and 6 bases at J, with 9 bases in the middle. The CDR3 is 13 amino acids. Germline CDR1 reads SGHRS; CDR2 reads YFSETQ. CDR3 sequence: CASSLGRGAEAFF. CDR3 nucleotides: TGCGCCAGCAGCTTGGGCCGGGGGGCTGAAGCTTTCTTT.

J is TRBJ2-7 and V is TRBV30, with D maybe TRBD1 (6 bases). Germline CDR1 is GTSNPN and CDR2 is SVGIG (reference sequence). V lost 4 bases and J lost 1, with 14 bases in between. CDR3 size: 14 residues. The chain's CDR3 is CAWTLLRGSYEQYF. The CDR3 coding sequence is TGTGCCTGGACTCTACTCAGGGGATCCTACGAGCAGTACTTC.

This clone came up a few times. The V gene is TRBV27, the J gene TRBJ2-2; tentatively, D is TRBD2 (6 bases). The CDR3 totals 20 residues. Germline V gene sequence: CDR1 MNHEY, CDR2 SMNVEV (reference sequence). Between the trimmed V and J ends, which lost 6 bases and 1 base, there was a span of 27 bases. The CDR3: CASSLLGRSNWGGNTGELFF. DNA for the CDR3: TGTGCCAGCAGCCTGTTGGGGAGGTCAAACTGGGGTGGGAACACCGGGGAGCTGTTTTTT.

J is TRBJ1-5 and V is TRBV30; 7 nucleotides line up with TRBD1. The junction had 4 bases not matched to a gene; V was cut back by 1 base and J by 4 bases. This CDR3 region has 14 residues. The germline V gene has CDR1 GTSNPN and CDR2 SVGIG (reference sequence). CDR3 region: CAWSAGGSNQPQHF. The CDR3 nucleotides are TGTGCCTGGAGTGCAGGGGGTTCGAATCAGCCCCAGCATTTT.

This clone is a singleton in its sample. CDR3 nucleotide sequence: TGTGCCACCAAGATAGCGGGGACGAACACCGGGGAGCTGTTTTTT. It translates to CATKIAGTNTGELFF. The gene calls are TRBV6-5 and TRBJ2-2; 8 bases are a match to TRBD2. Losses at the gene ends were 10 bases for V and 0 bases for J; bases not matched to a gene: 7. This CDR3 comprises 15 residues. Germline lookup yields CDR1 MNHEY and CDR2 SVGAGI.

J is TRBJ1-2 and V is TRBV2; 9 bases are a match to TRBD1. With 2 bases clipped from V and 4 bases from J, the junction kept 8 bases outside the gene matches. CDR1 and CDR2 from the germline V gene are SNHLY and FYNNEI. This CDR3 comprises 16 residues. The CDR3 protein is CASSETGGALFYGYTF. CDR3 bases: TGTGCCAGCAGTGAAACAGGGGGCGCATTGTTCTATGGCTACACCTTC.